One and the same sample provided the 19 T cell receptor beta chains below, sequenced in a study of blood T cell repertoires in COVID-19. Some clones are missing from TCRdb's copy, which holds only in-frame ones; the method was immunoSEQ multiplex PCR. The sample yields about 58,000 clones, more than 80% seen once. The sequencing input was peripheral blood. The receptor set was obtained from a human donor in a cohort sampled during active COVID-19.

The rearrangement uses TRBV19 and TRBJ2-5; TRBD2 is a possible D gene (6 bases). The CDR3 is made up of 15 amino acids. Germline CDR1 LNHDA, CDR2 SQIVND (reference sequence). V lost 6 bases and J lost 5, with 19 bases in between. The DNA for the CDR3 is TGTGCCAGTAGCCCCGGGACCCTAGGAGGGGAGACCCAGTACTTC. Amino acid sequence: CASSPGTLGGETQYF.

The V call is TRBV5-4, the J call TRBJ2-7, with TRBD1 matching 7 bases. The CDR3 is 14 amino acids. V was pared by 0 bases and J by 3 bases, with 3 bases of the junction left unmatched. CDR1 is SGHNT and CDR2 is YYREEE in the germline V gene (reference sequence). The CDR3 region has the DNA TGTGCCAGCAGCTTGGACTGGACAGGCTACGAGCAGTACTTC. This sequence encodes CASSLDWTGYEQYF.

The CDR3 sequence is CASSPEAGKREAFF. The DNA of the CDR3 is TGTGCCAGCAGCCCTGAGGCGGGAAAGCGAGAAGCTTTCTTT. The chain links TRBV2 to TRBJ1-1, with unresolved D. V gave up 6 bases and J gave up 8 bases, with 19 bases separating them. Germline V gene lookup returns CDR1 SNHLY and CDR2 FYNNEI. The CDR3 covers 14 residues.

This clone was seen only once. J is TRBJ2-1 and V is TRBV6-5; TRBD1 aligns across 7 bases. The junction had 1 base not matched to a gene; V was cut back by 4 bases and J by 4 bases. Per the germline V gene, CDR1 is MNHEY and CDR2 is SVGAGI. CDR3 length: 13 amino acids. The DNA of the CDR3 is TGTGCCAGCAGTTGGGACAGTTACAATGAGCAGTTCTTC. It is translated as CASSWDSYNEQFF.

This sequence joins TRBV5-1 and TRBJ2-3; 7 positions agree with TRBD2. The CDR3 spans 17 residues. The J segment lost 1 base and the V segment lost 4 bases, leaving 12 bases of the junction unmatched. In germline, CDR1 is SGHRS, CDR2 YFSETQ. CDR3 DNA sequence: TGCGCCAGCAGCCCCCTAGGGCCCGCGGGAGGCACAGATACGCAGTATTTT. Translation: CASSPLGPAGGTDTQYF. The variable domain in full, with the rest retrieved from reference TRBV5-1 and TRBJ2-3, is KAGVTQTPRYLIKTRGQQVTLSCSPISGHRSVSWYQQTPGQGLQFLFEYFSETQRNKGNFPGRFSGRQFSNSRSEMNVSTLELGDSALYLCASSPLGPAGGTDTQYFGPGTRLTVL.

The chain has TRBV28 and TRBJ1-2; 10 nucleotides agree with TRBD1. The junction had 1 base not matched to a gene; V was cut back by 8 bases and J by 4 bases. The CDR3 has 12 amino acids. Germline CDR1 MDHEN, CDR2 SYDVKM. For the CDR3, the DNA is TGTGCCAGCCGGACAGGGGGCTATGGCTACACCTTC. Residues: CASRTGGYGYTF.

This chain joins TRBV6-5 and TRBJ1-1, with D perhaps matching TRBD1 (5 bases). This CDR3 is 15 amino acids long. Looked up from germline, CDR1 is MNHEY and CDR2 is SVGAGI. V lost 2 bases and J 0 bases, leaving 10 bases between the germline ends. The CDR3 DNA reads TGTGCCAGCAGTTACGGGGCAGCCATGAACACTGAAGCTTTCTTT. It yields the protein CASSYGAAMNTEAFF.

This chain connects TRBV7-6 to TRBJ1-3; D remains unclear. Per the germline V gene, CDR1 is SGHVS and CDR2 is FNYEAQ. There are 16 residues in the CDR3. The V end lost 0 bases, the J end lost 1 base, and 10 bases lay between the germline ends. The CDR3 bases are TGTGCCAGCAGCTTAGCCGTTGAGAGGTCTGGAAACACCATATATTTT. Amino acids: CASSLAVERSGNTIYF. Combining the CDR3 with reference TRBV7-6 and TRBJ1-3 gives the whole variable domain GAGVSQSPRYKVTKRGQDVALRCDPISGHVSLYWYRQALGQGPEFLTYFNYEAQQDKSGLPNDRFSAERPEGSISTLTIQRTEQRDSAMYRCASSLAVERSGNTIYFGEGSWLTVV.

The rearrangement uses TRBV6-5 and TRBJ2-7; TRBD1 is a possible D gene (6 bases). Trimming shortened V by 5 bases and J by 7 bases, and 18 bases separated the two germline ends. This CDR3 has 14 amino acids. In germline, CDR1 is MNHEY, CDR2 SVGAGI. CDR3 coding DNA: TGTGCCAGCAGTAATCTAAAGGGACATCGAGAGCAGTACTTC. It translates to CASSNLKGHREQYF.

This clone has just one count. V usage is TRBV19 and J usage is TRBJ1-5; D might be TRBD1 (5 bases). V gave up 3 bases and J gave up 9 bases, with 9 bases separating them. The CDR3 sequence is 12 residues long. Germline loops: CDR1 LNHDA, CDR2 SQIVND (reference sequence). The CDR3 region is CASSIGGGPQHF. CDR3 bases: TGTGCCAGTAGTATCGGGGGGGGGCCCCAGCATTTT.

The chain is built from TRBV9 and TRBJ1-1, with D uncertain. Trimming removed 6 bases from V and 1 base from J, with 10 bases in between. The CDR3 has 13 residues. Germline CDR1 SGDLS, CDR2 YYNGEE. CDR3 DNA sequence: TGTGCCAGCAAGCGTGTAGAGAACACTGAAGCTTTCTTT. It encodes CASKRVENTEAFF.

The V gene is TRBV6-5, the J gene TRBJ1-2; D gene ambiguous. The V gene lost 6 bases and the J gene lost 7 bases, with 9 bases spanning the gap. The CDR3 is 11 amino acids. Germline V CDR1 and CDR2: MNHEY, SVGAGI. The CDR3 sequence: CASSAGSGYTF. The CDR3 region has the DNA TGTGCCAGCAGCGCCGGGAGTGGCTACACCTTC.

This clone was picked up a small number of times. The chain uses TRBV5-8 and TRBJ1-6; D may be TRBD1 (6 bases). V was cut by 1 base and J by 3 bases, with 14 bases left in between. This CDR3 spans 17 amino acids. CDR1 is SGHTS and CDR2 is YDEGEE in the germline V gene. The CDR3 reads CASSLYGQPFYNSPLHF. CDR3 nucleotide sequence: TGTGCCAGCAGCTTGTACGGACAGCCTTTCTATAATTCACCCCTCCACTTT.

The chain has TRBV29-1 and TRBJ2-3; tentatively, D is TRBD2 (6 bases). Germline V gene data show CDR1 as SQVTM and CDR2 as ANQGSEA. The CDR3 is 13 residues long. Deletions cut 7 bases from V and 3 bases from J, with 14 bases between. CDR3: CSARDSGTDTQYF. The CDR3 DNA reads TGCAGCGCCCGGGACTCCGGTACAGATACGCAGTATTTT.

This chain links TRBV28 with TRBJ1-2; 7 nucleotides line up with TRBD1. Germline CDR1 reads MDHEN; CDR2 reads SYDVKM. This CDR3 comprises 14 residues. The V segment lost 1 base and the J segment 7 bases; nucleotides outside the gene matches: 6. The CDR3 DNA follows: TGTGCCAGCAGTTTATTAGTGACAGGGACTGGCTACACCTTC. Encoded protein: CASSLLVTGTGYTF.

The chain recombines TRBV19 with TRBJ2-1; 10 nucleotides line up with TRBD1. Germline trimming cut 4 bases from V and 5 bases from J; bases unmatched to any gene: 8. The CDR3 is made up of 16 amino acids. Germline CDR1 and CDR2: LNHDA and SQIVND (reference sequence). The CDR3 protein is CASSTGDRGPNNEQFF. Here the CDR3 DNA reads TGTGCCAGTAGTACGGGAGACAGGGGGCCCAACAATGAGCAGTTCTTC. The full variable domain, completed using reference TRBV19 and TRBJ2-1, is DGGITQSPKYLFRKEGQNVTLSCEQNLNHDAMYWYRQDPGQGLRLIYYSQIVNDFQKGDIAEGYSVSREKKESFPLTVTSAQKNPTAFYLCASSTGDRGPNNEQFFGPGTRLTVL.

The chain carries TRBV7-9 and TRBJ1-6; possibly TRBD1 for D (5 bases). This CDR3 region has 17 residues. CDR1 and CDR2 (germline): SEHNR, FQNEAQ (reference sequence). Deletions cut 3 bases from V and 3 bases from J, with 15 bases between. The CDR3, as DNA: TGTGCCAGCAGCTTCTTTGGACATGATCTCTATAATTCACCCCTCCACTTT. The encoded protein is CASSFFGHDLYNSPLHF.

This clone showed up just a few times. The chain couples TRBV7-9 to TRBJ1-6; D ambiguous. Per germline, CDR1 SEHNR and CDR2 FQNEAQ (reference sequence). The CDR3 runs to 14 residues. V dropped 5 bases and J dropped 10 bases, with 15 bases sitting between them. The DNA of the CDR3 is TGTGCCAGCAGCCAAAGCGCCGATCCCTCACCCCTCCACTTT. Translation gives CASSQSADPSPLHF.

This chain links TRBV5-1 with TRBJ2-1; 9 nucleotides agree with TRBD2. The germline V gene encodes CDR1 SGHRS and CDR2 YFSETQ. After removal of 0 bases from V and 8 bases from J, the junction contained 6 bases not matched to a gene. This CDR3 is built from 15 residues. The CDR3 nucleotides are TGCGCCAGCAGCTTGGGCCTAGCGGGAAGTTATGAGCAGTTCTTC. Its translation is CASSLGLAGSYEQFF.